This TCR beta chain was recorded in a study of T cells in Graves' hyperthyroidism and ophthalmopathy. The investigators amplified TCR beta CDR3 regions from RNA transcripts. HTBI primers were employed in a first-round RT-PCR of the TCR CDR3. TCRdb independently ran MiXCR on the multiplex PCR reads; one entry per CDR3 protein. This sample has about 540,000 distinct CDR3 sequences, with 35% to 55% found just once. In germline, CDR1 is SGHAT, CDR2 FQNNGV. Trimming left V 2 bases short and J 5 bases short, with 15 bases between. The CDR3 is 16 amino acids. This clonotype was detected a few times. V and J are TRBV11-2 and TRBJ1-4; no reliable D call. This TCR derives from a woman younger than 35 with Graves' hyperthyroidism. Input material: peripheral blood or thyroid tissue (not recorded which). The CDR3, as DNA: TGTGCCAGCAGCTTAAGGTCGGACTGGAGGAATGAAAAACTGTTTTTT. Protein sequence: CASSLRSDWRNEKLFF.